The rows below give T cell receptor beta chains drawn from one sample of a study of pediatric ulcerative colitis. The data were produced by immunoSEQ multiplex PCR, yet TCRdb's version contains in-frame clones alone and is incomplete. The profile shows roughly 64,000 clones, approximately 87% of them singletons. Input material: blood. The receptors were gathered from a boy younger than 18 with severe ulcerative colitis. Both conserved end residues are part of each CDR3. D genes are given only for firm matches. Size tells how often a clone was seen (once, few, many) or the class of an expanded clone, and some rows leave it out.

CDR3 DNA | CDR3 protein | J gene | V gene | D gene | clone size
TGCGCCAGCAGCCAAGATAAGGGCAATGAGCAGTTCTTC | CASSQDKGNEQFF | TRBJ2-1 | TRBV4-1 | . | .
TGTGCCAGCTCACCCAATTCCAAGGCGAACACTGAAGCTTTCTTT | CASSPNSKANTEAFF | TRBJ1-1 | TRBV18 | . | .
TGTGCCAGCAGCCAAGGCCGGGACAGCTCCTACAATGAGCAGTTCTTC | CASSQGRDSSYNEQFF | TRBJ2-1 | TRBV14 | TRBD1 | .
TGTGCCAGTAGTATTTCGGCGCTGTACGAGCAGTACTTC | CASSISALYEQYF | TRBJ2-7 | TRBV19 | . | .
TGTGCCAGCAAGCCTCTAGCGGGAGCGTACAATGAGCAGTTCTTC | CASKPLAGAYNEQFF | TRBJ2-1 | TRBV9 | TRBD2 | .
TGTGCCAGCAGGGATCAGGGGGACTCCTACAATGAGCAGTTCTTC | CASRDQGDSYNEQFF | TRBJ2-1 | TRBV6-1 | TRBD1 | few
TGTGCCAGTAGTATAGATTCTAGCGGCAGCTCCTACGAGCAGTACTTC | CASSIDSSGSSYEQYF | TRBJ2-7 | TRBV19 | TRBD2 | once
TGTGCCAGCAGCCGCGGGGACAAACCGGGGCGAGGCTACACCTTC | CASSRGDKPGRGYTF | TRBJ1-2 | TRBV5-6 | . | .
TGCGCCAGCAGCTCAAGCAGCAACGAGCAGTACTTC | CASSSSSNEQYF | TRBJ2-7 | TRBV4-1 | . | .
TGTGCCAGCAGGACAGCGGGAGGTCGCCAAGAGACCCAGTACTTC | CASRTAGGRQETQYF | TRBJ2-5 | TRBV6-5 | TRBD2 | .
TGTGCCAGCAGTGAGCTTGAGACCCAGTACTTC | CASSELETQYF | TRBJ2-5 | TRBV2 | . | .
TGTGCCAGCAGCTTACCCGCTCGGACTAGGGGAGAGACCCAGTACTTC | CASSLPARTRGETQYF | TRBJ2-5 | TRBV7-8 | TRBD2 | .
TGTGCCAGCAGCTTAGAGATTACCTCGATGTTCTTC | CASSLEITSMFF | TRBJ2-1 | TRBV7-2 | . | .
TGTGCCAGCAGCCAAGCTAGCGCGTCCACAGATACGCAGTATTTT | CASSQASASTDTQYF | TRBJ2-3 | TRBV4-2 | . | .
TGTGCCAGCAGCCCCCAAGACAGGGCAATACAAGAGACCCAGTACTTC | CASSPQDRAIQETQYF | TRBJ2-5 | TRBV5-6 | TRBD1 | .
TGTGCCAGCAGTGAAGATACGGGGGCCTTTCGGGAAGCTTTCTTT | CASSEDTGAFREAFF | TRBJ1-1 | TRBV6-1 | . | .
TGTGCCAGCAGTGAGGTTTACTTCGCAGGCGAGCAGTACTTC | CASSEVYFAGEQYF | TRBJ2-7 | TRBV6-1 | . | .
TGTGCCAGCATCAAAGCGGGAGCAGACAATGAGCAGTTCTTC | CASIKAGADNEQFF | TRBJ2-1 | TRBV6-5 | TRBD2 | once
TGTGCCAGCAGTCCTTCGCCGGGACAGGCTTACGAGCAGTACTTC | CASSPSPGQAYEQYF | TRBJ2-7 | TRBV7-3 | TRBD1 | .
TGTGCCAGCAGTGATGAGGACCCGGGGGTTCCTTACGAGCAGTACTTC | CASSDEDPGVPYEQYF | TRBJ2-7 | TRBV6-1 | . | .
TGTGCCAGCTCTAGAAGCTGGACAGGCTTCTACGAGCAGTACTTC | CASSRSWTGFYEQYF | TRBJ2-7 | TRBV27 | TRBD1 | .
TGTGCTAGTGGTTTGGTTGGGTGGGACCACAGAGAAGCTTTCTTT | CASGLVGWDHREAFF | TRBJ1-1 | TRBV12-5 | . | .
TGTGCCAGCAGCCCTGGACTAGCGGGAGCCCCAGATACGCAGTATTTT | CASSPGLAGAPDTQYF | TRBJ2-3 | TRBV11-3 | TRBD2 | .
TGTGCCAGCAGCTTGGGAGTTAACACCGGGGAGCTGTTTTTT | CASSLGVNTGELFF | TRBJ2-2 | TRBV5-6 | . | few
TGTGCCAGCAGCACTAGGGGTGAGCAGTACTTC | CASSTRGEQYF | TRBJ2-7 | TRBV6-5 | . | .
TGTGCCAGTAGTGCGCAGGGGAGGGGTTCCTACAATGAGCAGTTCTTC | CASSAQGRGSYNEQFF | TRBJ2-1 | TRBV19 | . | .
TGTGCCAGCAGCCAAGAAGTCGGGAGGGCCGGAGCAGATACGCAGTATTTT | CASSQEVGRAGADTQYF | TRBJ2-3 | TRBV4-2 | TRBD2 | .
TGTGCCATCAAGGCAGGGGAATACTACGAGCAGTACTTC | CAIKAGEYYEQYF | TRBJ2-7 | TRBV10-3 | . | .
TGTGCCAGCAGCGTAGGGGGAGGGGAGACCCAGTACTTC | CASSVGGGETQYF | TRBJ2-5 | TRBV9 | TRBD2 | .
TGCAGCGGGGGACAGGGGAACACTGAAGCTTTCTTT | CSGGQGNTEAFF | TRBJ1-1 | TRBV29-1 | TRBD1 | .
TGTGCCAGCAGCCCCCGGGACAGGGGAACTGAAGCTTTCTTT | CASSPRDRGTEAFF | TRBJ1-1 | TRBV9 | TRBD1 | .
TGTGCCAGCCGACCAGAGAGGGCAGATACGCAGTATTTT | CASRPERADTQYF | TRBJ2-3 | TRBV27 | . | .
TGTGCCAGCAGCGAGCTTTGGAGAGCGAACACCGGGGAGCTGTTTTTT | CASSELWRANTGELFF | TRBJ2-2 | TRBV7-2 | . | .
TGTGCCAGTACCCCCTTCCCGACAAGCTCCTACAATGAGCAGTTCTTC | CASTPFPTSSYNEQFF | TRBJ2-1 | TRBV19 | . | .
TGTGCCAGCAGCTCCACTGGGGGGGAAGCGAGTTTGTATGGCTACACCTTC | CASSSTGGEASLYGYTF | TRBJ1-2 | TRBV11-2 | . | .
TGTGCCAGCAGCGCCTCTAGCGGGGCCTCCTACGAGCAGTACTTC | CASSASSGASYEQYF | TRBJ2-7 | TRBV6-1 | TRBD2 | .
TGTGCCAGTAGCCTGACAGGCGCCTACGAGCAGTACTTC | CASSLTGAYEQYF | TRBJ2-7 | TRBV19 | . | once
TGTGCCAGCAGTTCGAAGAGGGACAATCAGCCCCAGCATTTT | CASSSKRDNQPQHF | TRBJ1-5 | TRBV28 | . | .
TGTGCCAGCAGTGACAGGGGATATGGCTACACCTTC | CASSDRGYGYTF | TRBJ1-2 | TRBV6-1 | . | .
TGTGCCAGCAGACCAATAGCGGGGGGCCTCTACGAGCAGTACTTC | CASRPIAGGLYEQYF | TRBJ2-7 | TRBV27 | TRBD2 | .
TGCAGGGGGGGACCGCGCTATGGCTACACCTTC | CRGGPRYGYTF | TRBJ1-2 | TRBV29-1 | . | .
TGTGCCAGCAGCCAAGGCAGGGGTAAACTCACTGAAGCTTTCTTT | CASSQGRGKLTEAFF | TRBJ1-1 | TRBV14 | . | .
TGTGCCAGCAGCCTTCAGACACCCCCGAACACTGAAGCTTTCTTT | CASSLQTPPNTEAFF | TRBJ1-1 | TRBV6-5 | . | .
TGCGCCAGCAGCCAAGTCCAACAGGGAAGCTATGGCTACACCTTC | CASSQVQQGSYGYTF | TRBJ1-2 | TRBV4-1 | . | few
TGTGCCTGGACCCGAGGGAGCTCCTACAATGAGCAGTTCTTC | CAWTRGSSYNEQFF | TRBJ2-1 | TRBV30 | . | .
TGTGCCAGCAGCTTGGAGTCTTGGGGCGCAGGTACCGGGGAGCTGTTTTTT | CASSLESWGAGTGELFF | TRBJ2-2 | TRBV5-4 | . | few
TGTGCCAGCAGCCCAACCATTCCGACCTCCTACAATGAGCAGTTCTTC | CASSPTIPTSYNEQFF | TRBJ2-1 | TRBV7-9 | . | .
TGTGCCAGCAGCCCGGACCCGGGACTGAACTCTGGGGCCAACGTCCTGACTTTC | CASSPDPGLNSGANVLTF | TRBJ2-6 | TRBV5-4 | . | once
TGTGCCATCAGTGAGACCCAGGGGAGAAGCTATGGCTACACCTTC | CAISETQGRSYGYTF | TRBJ1-2 | TRBV10-3 | . | .
TGCGCCAGCAGTGAGTGGGCTAGCGGCCTGGCAGATACGCAGTATTTT | CASSEWASGLADTQYF | TRBJ2-3 | TRBV10-1 | TRBD2 | .
TGTGCCAGCAGTGTACAGGGTGACACCGGGGAGCTGTTTTTT | CASSVQGDTGELFF | TRBJ2-2 | TRBV6-1 | . | few
TGTGCCAGCAGTTACGAAGCTAGCGGGTACAATGAGCAGTTCTTC | CASSYEASGYNEQFF | TRBJ2-1 | TRBV6-6 | TRBD2 | .
TGTGCCAGCAGCTCGTTAGCGGGAGAAACAGATACGCAGTATTTT | CASSSLAGETDTQYF | TRBJ2-3 | TRBV7-2 | TRBD2 | .